Listed below are T cell receptor beta chains from one sample, sequenced in a study of OX40 agonist ivuxolimab in advanced cancers. Here immunoSEQ multiplex PCR was the method, and the copy in TCRdb shows in-frame clones only, minus some. In the table there are about 80,000 clones, about 83% of which are singletons. Sample: CD4+ or CD8+ T cells sorted from blood, taken in a trial of the OX40 agonist ivuxolimab. The receptors stem from an adult with an advanced solid tumor such as melanoma, head and neck, liver or kidney cancer. The CDR3 runs from the conserved cysteine through the conserved F or W. D genes are given only for firm matches. Only part of the rows carry a size: once, few, many, or a class if the clone is expanded.

>NA|TRBJ2-2|TRBV7-2|NA|15
TGTGCCAGCAGCCGGGACGCCGCGAACACCGGGGAGCTGTTTTTT
CASSRDAANTGELFF
>NA|TRBJ1-1|TRBV2|NA|15
TGTGCCAGTTCCTTCCTCGGGGACAAGGGCACTGAAGCTTTCTTT
CASSFLGDKGTEAFF
>NA|TRBJ2-3|TRBV10-3|few|15
TGTGCCATCAGTGATGCGGGGGCTAGCACAGATACGCAGTATTTT
CAISDAGASTDTQYF
>NA|TRBJ2-7|TRBV7-8|few|14
TGTGCCAGCAGCTTTAAGGGCCAGGGCCACGAGCAGTACTTC
CASSFKGQGHEQYF
>NA|TRBJ1-1|TRBV30|NA|14
TGTGCCTGGCTACGAGGGGAAATGAACACTGAAGCTTTCTTT
CAWLRGEMNTEAFF
>NA|TRBJ1-6|TRBV19|once|16
TGTGCCAGTAGTATTCAGGGGCAGTCTTCATCCCGGCCCCTCCACTTT
CASSIQGQSSSRPLHF
>NA|TRBJ1-1|TRBV5-6|few|15
TGTGCCAGCAGCTTGGCCGGGAACGAGAGAGCTGAAGCTTTCTTT
CASSLAGNERAEAFF
>NA|TRBJ2-7|TRBV7-2|NA|13
TGTGCCAGCAGCTTCCAGAGCTCCTACGAGCAGTACTTC
CASSFQSSYEQYF
>NA|TRBJ1-1|TRBV7-8|NA|14
TGTGCCAGCAGCTTACGCACGATTTTCGCTGAAGCTTTCTTT
CASSLRTIFAEAFF
>NA|TRBJ2-7|TRBV30|NA|14
TGTGCCTGGATGCGGGATCCAAACGGGGGCGAGCAGTACTTC
CAWMRDPNGGEQYF
>TRBD1|TRBJ1-5|TRBV28|NA|16
TGTGCCAGCAGTTTATGGACAGGGGGGAACAATCAGCCCCAGCATTTT
CASSLWTGGNNQPQHF
>TRBD1|TRBJ1-3|TRBV30|once|15
TGTGCCTGGAGCAGAGGGACAGGGGCTGGAAACACCATATATTTT
CAWSRGTGAGNTIYF
>TRBD1|TRBJ1-3|TRBV5-4|NA|14
TGTGCCAGCAGCTTGCAGGGGGCTGGAAACACCATATATTTT
CASSLQGAGNTIYF
>NA|TRBJ1-5|TRBV28|NA|14
TGTGCCAGCAGTTTAAAGGCCGGCGGTCAGCCCCAGCATTTT
CASSLKAGGQPQHF
>TRBD1|TRBJ1-4|TRBV5-1|NA|13
TGCGCCAGTCAACAGGGGTTGAATGAAAAACTGTTTTTT
CASQQGLNEKLFF
>NA|TRBJ1-5|TRBV19|few|15
TGTGCCATTACAGGACAGAAATATAGCAATCAGCCCCAGCATTTT
CAITGQKYSNQPQHF
>NA|TRBJ2-7|TRBV18|NA|14
TGTGCCAGCTCACCACAGGGGGGCGAGTACGAGCAGTACTTC
CASSPQGGEYEQYF
>NA|TRBJ2-5|TRBV6-5|NA|14
TGTGCCAGCAGTTTAGGATCTTACCCAGAGACCCAGTACTTC
CASSLGSYPETQYF
>TRBD1|TRBJ1-1|TRBV5-8|NA|16
TGTGCCAGCAGCTTGGAGGGTCGTCAGGGGGTCACTGAAGCTTTCTTT
CASSLEGRQGVTEAFF
>NA|TRBJ2-5|TRBV2|NA|13
TGTGCCAGCAGTTTTCAGGAAGGGCAGACCCAGTACTTC
CASSFQEGQTQYF
>NA|TRBJ2-3|TRBV20-1|NA|11
TGCAGTGCTCGGACGAGGGATACGCAGTATTTT
CSARTRDTQYF
>NA|TRBJ1-2|TRBV29-1|NA|11
TGCAGCGTTCTGGAGGGGGGTGGCTACACCTTC
CSVLEGGGYTF
>TRBD2|TRBJ2-7|TRBV7-9|once|17
TGTGCCAGCAGCCTAAAGACTAGCGGGCTAACGAGAAACGAGCAGTACTTC
CASSLKTSGLTRNEQYF
>NA|TRBJ1-2|TRBV2|NA|12
TGTGCCAGCAGTGAGACCAGCTATGGCTACACCTTC
CASSETSYGYTF
>TRBD1|TRBJ2-2|TRBV9|NA|15
TGTGCCAGCAGCTCGTCGGGACAGGGTACCGGGGAGCTGTTTTTT
CASSSSGQGTGELFF
>NA|TRBJ2-3|TRBV7-8|NA|16
TGTGCCAGCAGCTTAGGGGGTGCTAGGTCCACAGATACGCAGTATTTT
CASSLGGARSTDTQYF
>NA|TRBJ1-1|TRBV5-6|NA|15
TGTGCCAGCAGCTTGATGGTAGGGTTCAACACTGAAGCTTTCTTT
CASSLMVGFNTEAFF
>TRBD2|TRBJ2-1|TRBV19|few|18
TGTGCCAGTAGTATAAGGGCTAGCGGGAGGGTCCGGAGCAATGAGCAGTTCTTC
CASSIRASGRVRSNEQFF
>NA|TRBJ1-2|TRBV20-1|NA|11
TGCAGTGCTCGGGACAATGAGGGCTACACCTTC
CSARDNEGYTF
>NA|TRBJ2-1|TRBV9|NA|14
TGTGCCAGCAGCGTAGTCCCAGGGATTAATGAGCAGTTCTTC
CASSVVPGINEQFF
>NA|TRBJ2-1|TRBV11-2|NA|15
TGTGCCAGCAGCTCCGGGACCCGCTTACCCAATGAGCAGTTCTTC
CASSSGTRLPNEQFF
>NA|TRBJ2-3|TRBV7-9|NA|16
TGTGCCAGCAGCTCCGGGGGAGGTGGGACCACAGATACGCAGTATTTT
CASSSGGGGTTDTQYF
>NA|TRBJ2-5|TRBV27|NA|15
TGTGCCAGCAGTTTTTCCAGAAACAGACAAGAGACCCAGTACTTC
CASSFSRNRQETQYF
>NA|TRBJ2-5|TRBV20-1|NA|11
TGCAGTGCTAGGGAGCAAGAGACCCAGTACTTC
CSAREQETQYF
>NA|TRBJ1-1|TRBV7-2|NA|15
TGTGCCAGCAGCCACCCCCAGGGCTACAACACTGAAGCTTTCTTT
CASSHPQGYNTEAFF
>NA|TRBJ1-1|TRBV2|NA|14
TGTGCCAGCAGTGACAACAGGAACATCCTTCATCCTTTCTTT
CASSDNRNILHPFF
>NA|TRBJ2-7|TRBV6-1|NA|13
TGTGCCACCAAACAGGGATTTCTCTACGAGCAGTACTTC
CATKQGFLYEQYF
>NA|TRBJ2-7|TRBV7-8|NA|14
TGTGCCAGCAGCGCGTCACAGAGCTCCTACGAGCAGTACTTC
CASSASQSSYEQYF
>NA|TRBJ1-5|TRBV30|few|13
TGTGCCTGGAGTGGTGGGGACAATCAGCCCCAGCATTTT
CAWSGGDNQPQHF
>NA|TRBJ1-2|TRBV5-6|NA|15
TGTGCCAGCAGCTTCCGAGGGGCCAATACCAAGGGCTACACCTTC
CASSFRGANTKGYTF
>NA|TRBJ2-3|TRBV18|NA|14
TGTGCCAGCTCACCACCCACCTTGGCAGATACGCAGTATTTT
CASSPPTLADTQYF
>NA|TRBJ2-7|TRBV5-1|NA|14
TGCGCCAGCAGCTTGGGGCTAGGAGCCTACGAGCAGTACTTC
CASSLGLGAYEQYF
>TRBD1|TRBJ2-1|TRBV28|NA|15
TGTGCCAGCAGCCCGGTCTTCCAGGGGGCTTATGAGCAGTTCTTC
CASSPVFQGAYEQFF